This is a list of T cell receptor beta chains from one sample in a study of T cells in Graves' hyperthyroidism and ophthalmopathy. TCRdb analysed the multiplex PCR reads with MiXCR anew, one entry per CDR3 protein. The sample contains approximately 690,000 distinct CDR3 sequences, less than 25% of which appear only once. The material sequenced was blood. These receptors came from a man aged 30-40 years with Graves' ophthalmopathy. CDR3s include the opening cysteine and the closing phenylalanine or tryptophan. D genes are given only for firm matches. Clone sizes are given selectively: once, few, many, or a class where the clone is expanded.

-	TRBV20-1	TRBJ2-1	few	CSARSARGAGPNEQFF	TGCAGTGCTAGATCAGCCCGGGGAGCGGGCCCCAATGAGCAGTTCTTC
-	TRBV12-3/TRBV12-4	TRBJ2-3	-	CASRSRAYHNTQYF	TGTGCCAGCAGATCAAGAGCCTACCACAATACGCAGTATTTT
-	TRBV4-2	TRBJ1-2	-	CASSQGGSNYGYTF	TGTGCCAGCAGCCAAGGGGGCAGTAACTATGGCTACACCTTC
-	TRBV28	TRBJ2-6	few	CASDDRGANVLTF	TGTGCCAGCGATGATCGCGGGGCCAACGTCCTGACTTTC
-	TRBV6-1	TRBJ1-1	many	CASTLGNMNTEAFF	TGTGCCAGCACTTTAGGCAATATGAACACTGAAGCTTTCTTT
-	TRBV29-1	TRBJ1-1	-	CSVVGSLNTEAFF	TGCAGCGTTGTTGGGTCCTTGAACACTGAAGCTTTCTTT
TRBD2	TRBV11-2	TRBJ2-1	many	CASNPTSLSYNEQFF	TGTGCCAGCAACCCGACTAGCCTCTCCTACAATGAGCAGTTCTTC
TRBD2	TRBV30	TRBJ2-1	-	CAWSVTGLADNEQFF	TGTGCCTGGAGTGTTACGGGACTAGCGGACAATGAGCAGTTCTTC
-	TRBV9	TRBJ2-1	-	CASSVVDRSSYNEQFF	TGTGCCAGCAGCGTAGTTGACAGGAGCTCCTACAATGAGCAGTTCTTC
TRBD2	TRBV28	TRBJ2-7	medium-sized	CASSPGLAVSYEQYF	TGTGCCAGCAGTCCCGGACTAGCGGTCTCCTACGAGCAGTACTTC
-	TRBV20-1	TRBJ2-7	-	CSAGGTATSYEQYF	TGCAGTGCTGGAGGGACAGCCACGTCCTACGAGCAGTACTTC
-	TRBV9	TRBJ1-5	-	CASSVGQRFEPQHF	TGTGCCAGCAGCGTAGGTCAGCGCTTTGAGCCCCAGCATTTT
TRBD2	TRBV7-6	TRBJ2-7	few	CASSLGREDYEQYF	TGTGCCAGCAGCTTAGGACGGGAGGACTACGAGCAGTACTTC
TRBD2	TRBV12-3/TRBV12-4	TRBJ2-7	many	CASSLAASGSYEQYF	TGTGCCAGCAGTTTAGCGGCTAGCGGGAGCTACGAGCAGTACTTC
-	TRBV2	TRBJ2-7	many	CASIWEGRAEDYEQYF	TGTGCCAGCATTTGGGAAGGCAGGGCGGAGGACTACGAGCAGTACTTC
TRBD2	TRBV19	TRBJ2-7	many	CASTPTSGPSYEQYF	TGTGCCAGTACCCCAACTAGCGGCCCCTCCTACGAGCAGTACTTC
TRBD2	TRBV13	TRBJ2-5	many	CASSTLAGRETQYF	TGTGCCAGCAGCACACTAGCGGGACGGGAGACCCAGTACTTC
TRBD2	TRBV12-3/TRBV12-4	TRBJ2-1	few	CASSHTSGSYNEQFF	TGTGCCAGCAGTCATACTAGCGGGAGCTACAATGAGCAGTTCTTC
-	TRBV6-5	TRBJ1-3	many	CASSYSRTPGNTIYF	TGTGCCAGCAGTTACTCCAGAACCCCAGGAAACACCATATATTTT
TRBD2	TRBV2	TRBJ2-1	once	CASSQLALYNEQFF	TGTGCCAGCAGTCAACTAGCGTTATACAATGAGCAGTTCTTC
TRBD1	TRBV6-1	TRBJ1-4	-	CASRRQGVHEKLFF	TGTGCCAGCAGACGACAGGGTGTACACGAAAAACTGTTTTTT
-	TRBV7-9	TRBJ2-5	few	CASSLYPGSQETQYF	TGTGCCAGCAGCTTATACCCAGGGAGCCAAGAGACCCAGTACTTC
-	TRBV29-1	TRBJ2-5	many	CSVGHVVETQYF	TGCAGCGTGGGACATGTGGTGGAGACCCAGTACTTC
TRBD2	TRBV24-1	TRBJ2-1	-	CATSPSGSRYNEQFF	TGTGCCACCAGTCCCAGCGGGAGTCGTTACAATGAGCAGTTCTTC
TRBD1	TRBV6-1	TRBJ2-1	-	CASTPGQGSNEQFF	TGTGCCAGCACCCCGGGACAGGGATCCAATGAGCAGTTCTTC
TRBD2	TRBV5-1	TRBJ2-1	-	CASSLGRTSGHEQFF	TGCGCCAGCAGCTTGGGCCGGACTAGCGGGCATGAGCAGTTCTTC
-	TRBV3-2	TRBJ2-5	-	CASSQDRTSAEETQYF	TGTGCCAGCAGCCAAGACAGGACTAGCGCAGAAGAGACCCAGTACTTC
-	TRBV7-2	TRBJ1-1	many	CASSLRMNTEAFF	TGTGCCAGCAGCCTTCGAATGAACACTGAAGCTTTCTTT
-	TRBV6-5	TRBJ1-1	few	CASSYSSRTEAFF	TGTGCCAGCAGTTACTCGAGTAGGACCGAAGCTTTCTTT
-	TRBV6-1	TRBJ2-5	-	CASSVASSNQETQYF	TGTGCCAGCAGTGTGGCATCTAGTAACCAAGAGACCCAGTACTTC
-	TRBV6-5	TRBJ2-2	-	CASSYTPGARNTGELFF	TGTGCCAGCAGTTACACCCCCGGGGCTAGGAACACCGGGGAGCTGTTTTTT
-	TRBV30	TRBJ1-5	many	CAWSRSGASQPQHF	TGTGCCTGGAGTAGATCGGGGGCGAGTCAGCCCCAGCATTTT
-	TRBV28	TRBJ1-2	many	CASSPRTNHYGYTF	TGTGCCAGCAGTCCCCGGACCAACCACTATGGCTACACCTTC
-	TRBV20-1	TRBJ2-7	few	CSARSATTSYEQYF	TGCAGTGCTAGATCCGCTACCACCTCTTACGAGCAGTACTTC
TRBD1	TRBV2	TRBJ2-2	-	CASRQGEFTGELFF	TGTGCCAGCAGGCAGGGGGAATTCACCGGGGAGCTGTTTTTT
TRBD1	TRBV6-5	TRBJ1-6	-	CASSYEDRVNSPLHF	TGTGCCAGCAGTTACGAAGACAGGGTCAATTCACCCCTCCACTTT
-	TRBV11-2	TRBJ2-3	few	CASSGYRDSRVDTQYF	TGTGCCAGCAGCGGATACCGGGACTCCAGGGTAGATACGCAGTATTTT
-	TRBV29-1	TRBJ1-1	-	CSVALGVRNTEAFF	TGCAGCGTTGCACTCGGGGTTAGGAACACTGAAGCTTTCTTT
-	TRBV4-1	TRBJ2-3	-	CASSQGLGGDTQYF	TGCGCCAGCAGCCAAGGTCTAGGCGGGGATACGCAGTATTTT